Presented here are 17 T cell receptor beta chains from one specimen sequenced in a study of blood T cell repertoires in COVID-19. Assay: immunoSEQ multiplex PCR; the TCRdb copy retains only in-frame clones and omits some. Found here are about 200,000 clones, 89% of them singletons; the top ten hold 7.5% to 10%. Sequencing was performed on PBMCs or T cells enriched from blood (not recorded which). Receptor source: a woman under 30 who had recovered from COVID-19.

This clone was seen more than once but under ten times. The V gene is TRBV19, the J gene TRBJ1-6, with TRBD1 matching over 9 bases. This CDR3 spans 16 amino acids. Germline values: CDR1 LNHDA, CDR2 SQIVND (reference sequence). Trimming removed 3 bases from V and 8 bases from J; junction bases left unmatched: 8. The CDR3 nucleotides read TGTGCCAGTAGTATGTCACCGGGACAGGGTTATTCACCCCTCCACTTT. It specifies CASSMSPGQGYSPLHF.

This clone was detected once. The CDR3 reads CASSSTPGRERYNEQFF. The CDR3 nucleotides are TGTGCCAGCAGTTCCACTCCCGGGCGGGAGAGATACAATGAGCAGTTCTTC. The chain is built from TRBV28 and TRBJ2-1, with 7 bases aligning to TRBD2. The V segment lost 4 bases and the J segment 4 bases; nucleotides outside the gene matches: 13. Germline V gene data show CDR1 as MDHEN and CDR2 as SYDVKM. The length of the CDR3 is 17 residues.

V is TRBV2 and J is TRBJ1-2; TRBD1 agrees at 8 bases. The germline V gene encodes CDR1 SNHLY and CDR2 FYNNEI. V lost 7 bases, J lost 4 bases, and 8 bases stayed unmatched. This CDR3 is 14 amino acids long. This CDR3 reads CASTLDREGYGYTF. Here the CDR3 DNA reads TGTGCCAGCACCCTGGACAGGGAGGGCTATGGCTACACCTTC.

V gene TRBV19 combines with J gene TRBJ1-1, with D tentatively TRBD1 (5 bases). The CDR3 has 13 residues. Germline CDR1 and CDR2: LNHDA and SQIVND (reference sequence). V was clipped by 7 bases and J by 2 bases, with 11 bases between them. DNA of the CDR3: TGTGCCAGTAAAGGGCAGGGCAACACTGAAGCTTTCTTT. It specifies CASKGQGNTEAFF.

The chain links TRBV28 to TRBJ2-7, with D perhaps TRBD1 (6 bases). The V end lost 5 bases, the J end lost 4 bases, and 12 bases lay between the germline ends. The length of the CDR3 is 13 residues. Germline CDR1 reads MDHEN; CDR2 reads SYDVKM. In DNA form, the CDR3 reads TGTGCCAGCAGTCCCGGGACACAGTACGAGCAGTACTTC. Encoded protein: CASSPGTQYEQYF. Combining the CDR3 with reference TRBV28 and TRBJ2-7 gives the whole variable domain DVKVTQSSRYLVKRTGEKVFLECVQDMDHENMFWYRQDPGLGLRLIYFSYDVKMKEKGDIPEGYSVSREKKERFSLILESASTNQTSMYLCASSPGTQYEQYFGPGTRLTVT.

The chain combines TRBV28 with TRBJ1-2; D not certain. V was clipped by 5 bases and J by 4 bases, with 17 bases between them. Germline assignment: CDR1 MDHEN and CDR2 SYDVKM. The CDR3 spans 15 residues. The CDR3 here is CASSASAPGGYGYTF. Written as DNA, the CDR3 is TGTGCCAGCAGTGCCTCGGCCCCCGGAGGCTATGGCTACACCTTC.

J is TRBJ2-3 and V is TRBV9, with TRBD2 matching 7 bases. Germline V lookup: CDR1 SGDLS, CDR2 YYNGEE. V dropped 0 bases and J dropped 6; count of bases not matched to a gene: 4. There are 14 residues in the CDR3. CDR3 sequence: CASSVGELADTQYF. CDR3 nucleotides: TGTGCCAGCAGCGTAGGGGAACTAGCGGATACGCAGTATTTT.

The chain employs TRBV3-1 (or the pseudogene TRBV3-2) and TRBJ2-3; D gene uncertain. The CDR3 runs 15 residues. The germline V gene encodes CDR1 LGHDT and CDR2 YNNKEL (reference sequence). V was pared by 1 base and J by 4 bases, with 12 bases between. The DNA of the CDR3 is TGTGCCAGCAGCCAAGGAACTAAAGCCTCAGATACGCAGTATTTT. Protein product: CASSQGTKASDTQYF.

This clone was seen just once. The DNA for the CDR3 is TGTGCCAGCAGCAACAGGGGTCCCACTAATGAAAAACTGTTTTTT. Translating it yields CASSNRGPTNEKLFF. The V call is TRBV2, the J call TRBJ1-4, with TRBD1 identical over 7 bases. Losses at the gene ends were 6 bases for V and 2 bases for J; bases not matched to a gene: 6. Germline CDR1 reads SNHLY; CDR2 reads FYNNEI. This CDR3 spans 15 amino acids.

The chain has TRBV25-1 and TRBJ1-2, with 7 bases aligning to TRBD1. Per the germline V gene, CDR1 is MGHDK and CDR2 is SYGVNS. This CDR3 contains 15 residues. V was clipped by 6 bases and J by 3 bases; unmatched bases: 10. The CDR3 bases are TGTGCCAGCAGCCATGGGGACAGAGAATACTATGGCTACACCTTC. It translates to CASSHGDREYYGYTF.

The V and J genes are TRBV7-6 and TRBJ2-7; TRBD2 aligns across 10 bases. The germline V gene has CDR1 SGHVS and CDR2 FNYEAQ. V trimming: 5 bases; J trimming: 4 bases; junction bases outside the gene matches: 8. The CDR3 is 15 residues long. The DNA for the CDR3 is TGTGCCAGCAGCCCGGGCGGGACTAGCGAATACGAGCAGTACTTC. It translates to CASSPGGTSEYEQYF.

The chain has TRBV4-2 and TRBJ2-1; 16 bases line up with TRBD2. The CDR3 runs to 18 residues. V gave up 2 bases and J gave up 6 bases; unmatched junction bases: 7. Looked up from germline, CDR1 is LGHNA and CDR2 is YNFKEQ. The CDR3 sequence is CASSQRPGTSGGVNEQFF. CDR3 DNA: TGTGCCAGCAGCCAAAGACCCGGGACTAGCGGGGGGGTCAATGAGCAGTTCTTC.

The V call is TRBV2, the J call TRBJ2-5; D is possibly TRBD1 (7 bases). Trimming pared 9 bases from V and 7 bases from J, leaving 21 bases between. CDR3 length: 14 residues. CDR1 SNHLY and CDR2 FYNNEI come from the germline V gene. Here the CDR3 DNA reads TGTGCCAGTTCAGGGGGGCGGGTGGCAGGGACCCAGTACTTC. Translating it yields CASSGGRVAGTQYF.

The chain combines TRBV30 with TRBJ1-5; D remains ambiguous. Germline CDR1 is GTSNPN and CDR2 is SVGIG (reference sequence). CDR3 length: 13 amino acids. V was cut by 5 bases and J by 11 bases, with 19 bases left in between. In nucleotides, the CDR3 is TGTGCCTGGTCGACGGGGAATTTAGGAGCCCAGCATTTT. Amino acids: CAWSTGNLGAQHF.

The V call is TRBV9, the J call TRBJ1-1, with D uncertain. The V gene lost 0 bases and the J gene lost 5 bases, with 14 bases spanning the gap. Germline V gene lookup returns CDR1 SGDLS and CDR2 YYNGEE. The CDR3 runs to 15 residues. The CDR3 spells CASSVASGFWTEAFF. The CDR3 nucleotides read TGTGCCAGCAGCGTAGCGTCGGGGTTTTGGACTGAAGCTTTCTTT.

This chain uses TRBV28 with TRBJ1-1; no clear D. The CDR3 loop spans 14 amino acids. V lost 6 bases and J 1 base, leaving 12 bases between the germline ends. The germline V gene has CDR1 MDHEN and CDR2 SYDVKM. The CDR3 DNA reads TGTGCCAGCAGCACGGGAAGGCAGAACACTGAAGCTTTCTTT. Its protein is CASSTGRQNTEAFF.

J is TRBJ1-2 and V is TRBV12-3 or TRBV12-4; 8 positions agree with TRBD1. Unmatched junction bases numbered 3, after V lost 5 bases and J lost 4 bases. This CDR3 region has 13 residues. The CDR3 DNA is TGTGCCAGCAGTACCGGACAGGGCTATGGCTACACCTTC. This codes for CASSTGQGYGYTF.